This TCR beta chain was recovered during a study of blood T cell repertoires in COVID-19. In the study's own analysis: Amplification with reference gene primers provided the estimates of nucleated cell counts. TCRdb's copy holds only in-frame clones and misses some; the assay was immunoSEQ multiplex PCR. That table furnishes V, J and clone size, whereas the DNA furnished D and trimming. This sample has approximately 100,000 clones, with around 88% found just once. V dropped 5 bases and J dropped 0; count of bases not matched to a gene: 10. Germline lookup yields CDR1 MNHNY and CDR2 SVGAGI (reference sequence). The CDR3 extends over 18 amino acids. This clone was found once.

This clonotype was sampled from a human donor with acute or convalescent COVID-19. The donor label of this sample is uncertain. The material sequenced was peripheral blood. The chain couples TRBV6-6 to TRBJ1-6; 7 bases agree with TRBD1. CDR3 amino acids: CASSPTGTDSSYNSPLHF. The CDR3 nucleotides read TGTGCCAGCAGTCCGACCGGGACAGATAGCTCCTATAATTCACCCCTCCACTTT.